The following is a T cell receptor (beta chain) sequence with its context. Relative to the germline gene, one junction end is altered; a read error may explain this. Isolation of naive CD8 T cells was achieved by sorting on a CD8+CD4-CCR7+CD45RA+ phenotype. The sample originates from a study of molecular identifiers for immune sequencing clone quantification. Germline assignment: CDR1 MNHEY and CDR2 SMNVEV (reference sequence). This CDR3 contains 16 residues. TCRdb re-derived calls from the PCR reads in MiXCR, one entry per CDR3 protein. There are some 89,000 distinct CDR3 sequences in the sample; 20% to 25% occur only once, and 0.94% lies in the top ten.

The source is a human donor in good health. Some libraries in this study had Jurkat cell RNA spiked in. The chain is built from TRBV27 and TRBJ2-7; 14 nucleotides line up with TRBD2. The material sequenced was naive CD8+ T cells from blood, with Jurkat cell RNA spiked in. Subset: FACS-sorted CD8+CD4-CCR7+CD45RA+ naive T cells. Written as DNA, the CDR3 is TGTGCCAGCAGTTTGTTGTCGACTAGCGGGGGGGGCGAGCAGCACTTC. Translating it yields CASSLLSTSGGGEQHF.